One T cell receptor (beta chain) is described in this entry. Its antigen is unknown. Base qualities are missing; no much larger clone stands one base away. This entry belongs to a study of shared clonotypes between healthy human individuals (dated by TCRdb to about 2020). Background on the whole study: The cohort included a few men and a couple of women between 18 and 49 years of age. To estimate repertoire size and how much clonotype sharing occurs between individuals, the study deeply sequenced the blood TCR repertoires of about five healthy adults. Different laboratories and diverse techniques were used to prepare libraries and sequence TCR repertoires, to increase sequencing depth and limit assay-specific biases. Leukapheresis yielded between about 0.94 and 10 billion PBMCs per donor. Study-level results and caveats: Sampling was restricted to blood, and TCR repertoires in tissue are likely to differ from TCR repertoires in blood. Pairwise subsampling indicated that sequencing depth was expected to affect the degree of clonotype sharing among donors. The small number of donors limited the genetic and exposure-history diversity represented.

Using the deep immunoSEQ assay, multiplex PCR amplified TCR CDR3 regions from genomic DNA. For each cell subset, the extracted genomic DNA was distributed evenly across all wells of several immunoSEQ 96-well plates, and each plate served as one replicate. For unsorted PBMC, 250 to 300 ng genomic DNA, equal to 30,000 or so T cell genomes, was loaded into each replicate PCR. Ten immunoSEQ deep assay plates were used to sequence the unsorted PBMC genomic DNA. Purified libraries were quantified with a Qubit 3.0 fluorometer, sized on a Bioanalyzer 2100, and re-quantified with the KAPA Library Quantification kit. A separate single-read 150-cycle Illumina NextSeq 550 flow cell was used to sequence each immunoSEQ 96-well plate. In the original analysis: Because the immunoSEQ output included only junctional sequences and no quality scores, the filtering could not be the same as the filtering used for full-length reads. Sequences were annotated with PyIR, a Python wrapper for IgBLAST v1.9, and V/J genes and CDR3 were assigned using IMGT germline references. Reads with weak V/J assignments (E-value above 1e-6), missing CDR3, stop codons, out-of-frame junctions, or ambiguous translated residues were removed. V3J clonotypes were defined as sequences sharing an identical inferred V gene, J gene, and CDR3 amino acid sequence. To compute the percentage overlap between repertoires, the number of shared unique clonotypes was divided by the size of the smaller repertoire. Repertoire richness was assessed with RTK rarefaction, the Chao1 estimator, and Recon v2.1 estimates of unobserved clonotypes. The clones in this table, taken by TCRdb from immuneACCESS, are in-frame only. Not every clone is retained; where verified, under half of the shortfall comes from an unresolved V gene, and the cause of the rest is unknown. From that table come the V and J calls and clone size; the DNA was used to work out D and trimming. Across this sample there are fewer than 650,000 clones, with 60% to 85% seen only once. The leading ten clones occupy about an eighth of the sample.

In the germline V gene, CDR1 corresponds to SGDLS and CDR2 to YYNGEE. The CDR3 holds 16 amino acids from the cysteine to the phenylalanine. The DNA shown is the 48-base CDR3, in frame from base 1. V was cut back by 0 bases and J by 2 bases, leaving a gap of 13 bases between them. Donors were healthy HIV-negative adults with no recently reported acute infections or vaccinations. Only Caucasian adults living in Nashville, Tennessee, USA were represented among the donors. In the unsorted samples, 70 million to 95 million PBMCs were counted, and genomic DNA was extracted using the QIAamp DNA Blood Mini kit. Blood was collected by leukapheresis, and PBMCs were isolated by Ficoll-Histopaque density gradient centrifugation and then cryopreserved in liquid nitrogen vapor phase.

The sequence is built from TRBV9 and TRBJ2-3; the D gene is unclear. This clonotype originated in a middle-aged woman in good health. Some clones in this sample may be carry-over from other donors' samples. The sequenced sample was PBMCs. The DNA sequence reads TGTGCCAGCAGCGTAGGTTTCGGCAACCCCACAGATACGCAGTATTTT. Its amino acids are CASSVGFGNPTDTQYF.